This T cell receptor (beta chain) was observed in a study of blood T cells in healthy people across ages. This clonotype was seen repeatedly, ten times or more. Combining a sample-barcoded 5' primer with a J-beta primer mix, a second PCR ran for roughly 6 to 12 cycles. One entry per CDR3 protein results from TCRdb running MiXCR on the 5' RACE reads. The sample records 650,000 to 950,000 distinct CDR3 sequences, roughly 44% being singletons. Trimming pared 8 bases from V and 2 bases from J, leaving 10 bases between. The CDR3 length is 12 residues. The germline CDR1 and CDR2 sequences are ENHRY and SYGVKD.

The chain employs TRBV10-3 and TRBJ2-7; the D gene is possibly TRBD1 (5 bases). The receptor's source is a man between 60 and 70 years old in good health. The sample taken for sequencing was blood. The CDR3 loop reads CAIGDRAYEQYF. CDR3 bases: TGTGCCATCGGAGACAGAGCCTACGAGCAGTACTTC.